This T cell receptor (beta chain) was recovered during a study of shared clonotypes between healthy human individuals. Whole-study context: Each donor's CD8 memory used one plate, CD8 naive two, each CD4 subset three.

Only CD45RO-negative cells positively selected for CCR7 counted as naive CD8 cells, so terminally differentiated effector memory CD45RA+ cells were excluded. The assay was immunoSEQ multiplex PCR, and TCRdb's table has in-frame clones only and misses some. The sample has 2 million to 2.5 million clones; more than 85% are singletons. This CDR3 comprises 15 residues. V was shortened by 0 bases and J by 4 bases, with 12 bases between the two germline ends. Germline V lookup: CDR1 SGHAT, CDR2 FQNNGV. This TCR was recovered from a young man in good health. Some clones in this sample may be carry-over from other donors' samples. The V and J genes are TRBV11-2 and TRBJ2-5, with D possibly being TRBD2 (5 bases). Input material: naive CD8+ T cells from PBMCs. The DNA of the CDR3 is TGTGCCAGCAGCTTAGATGTTACCCTAGCAGAGACCCAGTACTTC. This translates into CASSLDVTLAETQYF.